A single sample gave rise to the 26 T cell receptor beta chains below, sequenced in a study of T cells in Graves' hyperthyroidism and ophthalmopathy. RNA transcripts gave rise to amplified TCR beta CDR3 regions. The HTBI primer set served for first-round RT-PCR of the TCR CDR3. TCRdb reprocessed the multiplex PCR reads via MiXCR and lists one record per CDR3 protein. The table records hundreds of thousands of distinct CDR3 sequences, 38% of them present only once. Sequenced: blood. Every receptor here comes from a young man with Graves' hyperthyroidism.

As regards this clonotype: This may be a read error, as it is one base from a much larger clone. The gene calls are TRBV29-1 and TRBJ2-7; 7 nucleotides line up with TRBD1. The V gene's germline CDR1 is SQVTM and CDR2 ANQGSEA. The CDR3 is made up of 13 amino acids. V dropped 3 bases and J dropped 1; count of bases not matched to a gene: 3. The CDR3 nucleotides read TGCAGCGTTGAGACGACAGGGTCCTACGAGCAGTACTTC. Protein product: CSVETTGSYEQYF.

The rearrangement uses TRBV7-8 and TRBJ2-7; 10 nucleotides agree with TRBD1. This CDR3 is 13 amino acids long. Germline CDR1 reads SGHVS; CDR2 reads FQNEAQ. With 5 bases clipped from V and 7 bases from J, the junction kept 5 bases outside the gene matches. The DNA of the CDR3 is TGTGCCAGCAGCGTCGACAGGGGGCAAGAGCAGTACTTC. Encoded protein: CASSVDRGQEQYF.

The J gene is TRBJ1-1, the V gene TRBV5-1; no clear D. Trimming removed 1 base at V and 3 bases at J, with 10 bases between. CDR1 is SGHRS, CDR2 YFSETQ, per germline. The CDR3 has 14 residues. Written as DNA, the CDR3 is TGCGCCAGCAGCTTGACTACACTAGACACTGAAGCTTTCTTT. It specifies CASSLTTLDTEAFF.

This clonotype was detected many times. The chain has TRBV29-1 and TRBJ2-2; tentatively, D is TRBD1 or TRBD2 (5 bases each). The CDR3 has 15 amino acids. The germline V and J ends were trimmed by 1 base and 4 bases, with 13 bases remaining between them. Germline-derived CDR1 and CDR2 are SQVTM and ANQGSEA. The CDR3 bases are TGCAGCGTTGAAGGAGGGGCAGGGAGCACCGGGGAGCTGTTTTTT. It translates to CSVEGGAGSTGELFF.

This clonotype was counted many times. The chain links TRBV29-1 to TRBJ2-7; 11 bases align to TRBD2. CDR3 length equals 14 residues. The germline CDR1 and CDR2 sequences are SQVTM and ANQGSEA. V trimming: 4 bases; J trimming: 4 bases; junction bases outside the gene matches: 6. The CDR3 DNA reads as TGCAGCGTTGTACTAGCGGGAGCCGGATACGAGCAGTACTTC. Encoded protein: CSVVLAGAGYEQYF.

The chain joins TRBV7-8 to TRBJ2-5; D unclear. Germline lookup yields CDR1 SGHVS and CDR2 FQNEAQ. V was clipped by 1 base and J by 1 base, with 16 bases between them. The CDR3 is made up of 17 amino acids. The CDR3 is CASSLDPSLLIQETQYF. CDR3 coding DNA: TGTGCCAGCAGCTTAGATCCATCCCTACTGATCCAAGAGACCCAGTACTTC.

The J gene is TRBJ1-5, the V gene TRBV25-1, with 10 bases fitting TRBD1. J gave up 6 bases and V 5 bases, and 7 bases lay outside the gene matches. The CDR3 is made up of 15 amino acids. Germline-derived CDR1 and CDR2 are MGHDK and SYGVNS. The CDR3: CASSLGQGSVQPQHF. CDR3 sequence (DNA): TGTGCCAGCAGTTTGGGACAGGGGAGCGTTCAGCCCCAGCATTTT.

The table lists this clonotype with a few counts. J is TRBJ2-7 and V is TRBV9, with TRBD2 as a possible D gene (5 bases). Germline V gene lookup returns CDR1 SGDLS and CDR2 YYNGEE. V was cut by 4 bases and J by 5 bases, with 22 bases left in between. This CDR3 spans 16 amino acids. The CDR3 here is CASSPTAAQRSHEQYF. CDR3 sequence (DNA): TGTGCCAGCAGCCCTACCGCGGCCCAGCGGAGCCACGAGCAGTACTTC.

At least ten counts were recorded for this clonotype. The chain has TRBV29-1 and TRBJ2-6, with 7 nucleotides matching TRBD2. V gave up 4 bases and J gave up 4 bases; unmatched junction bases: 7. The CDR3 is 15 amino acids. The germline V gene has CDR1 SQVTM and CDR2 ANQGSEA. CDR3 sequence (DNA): TGCAGCGTTGGGAGGGGAGGGCAGGGGGCCAACGTCCTGACTTTC. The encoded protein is CSVGRGGQGANVLTF.

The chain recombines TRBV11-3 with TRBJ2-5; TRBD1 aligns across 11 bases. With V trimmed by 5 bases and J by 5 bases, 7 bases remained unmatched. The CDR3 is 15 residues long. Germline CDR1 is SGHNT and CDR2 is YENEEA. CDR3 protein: CASSQDRGHWETQYF. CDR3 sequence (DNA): TGTGCCAGCAGCCAGGACAGGGGGCATTGGGAGACCCAGTACTTC.

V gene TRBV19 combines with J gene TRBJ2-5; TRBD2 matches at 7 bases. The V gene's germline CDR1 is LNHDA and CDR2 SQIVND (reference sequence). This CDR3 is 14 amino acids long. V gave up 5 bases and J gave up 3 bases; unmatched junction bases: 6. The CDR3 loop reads CASSPWGGEETQYF. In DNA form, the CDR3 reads TGTGCCAGTAGTCCCTGGGGGGGAGAAGAGACCCAGTACTTC. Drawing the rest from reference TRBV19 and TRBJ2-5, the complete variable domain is DGGITQSPKYLFRKEGQNVTLSCEQNLNHDAMYWYRQDPGQGLRLIYYSQIVNDFQKGDIAEGYSVSREKKESFPLTVTSAQKNPTAFYLCASSPWGGEETQYFGPGTRLLVL.

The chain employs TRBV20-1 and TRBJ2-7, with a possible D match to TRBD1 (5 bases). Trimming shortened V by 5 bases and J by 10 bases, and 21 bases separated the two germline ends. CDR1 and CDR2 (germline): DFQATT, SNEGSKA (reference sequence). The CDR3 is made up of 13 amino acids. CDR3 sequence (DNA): TGCAGTGCTTCAGGGTTTCCCCCCTACGGTCAGTACTTC. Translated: CSASGFPPYGQYF.

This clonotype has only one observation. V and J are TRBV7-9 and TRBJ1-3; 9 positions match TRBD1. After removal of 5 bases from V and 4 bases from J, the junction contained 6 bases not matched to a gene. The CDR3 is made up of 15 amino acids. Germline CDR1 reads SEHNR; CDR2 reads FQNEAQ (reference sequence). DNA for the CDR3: TGTGCCAGCAGCCAAGTAACAGGGGGCGGAAACACCATATATTTT. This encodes CASSQVTGGGNTIYF.

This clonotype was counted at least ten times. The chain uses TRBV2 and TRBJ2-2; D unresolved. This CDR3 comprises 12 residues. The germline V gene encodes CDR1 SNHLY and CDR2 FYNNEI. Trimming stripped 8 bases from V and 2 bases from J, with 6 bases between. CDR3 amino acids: CASPRNTGELFF. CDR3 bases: TGTGCCAGCCCTCGAAACACCGGGGAGCTGTTTTTT.

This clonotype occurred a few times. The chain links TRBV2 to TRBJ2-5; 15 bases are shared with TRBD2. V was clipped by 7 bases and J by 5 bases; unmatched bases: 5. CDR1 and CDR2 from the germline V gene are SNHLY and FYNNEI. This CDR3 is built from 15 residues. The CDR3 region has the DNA TGTGCCAGCACCGGACTAGCGGGGGGGCGGGAGACCCAGTACTTC. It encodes CASTGLAGGRETQYF.

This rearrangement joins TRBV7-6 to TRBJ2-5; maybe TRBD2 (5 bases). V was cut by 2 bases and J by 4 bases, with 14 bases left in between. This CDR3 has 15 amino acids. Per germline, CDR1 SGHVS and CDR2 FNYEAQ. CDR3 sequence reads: CASSLPREGGETQYF. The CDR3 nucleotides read TGTGCCAGCAGCTTACCCCGTGAAGGAGGAGAGACCCAGTACTTC.

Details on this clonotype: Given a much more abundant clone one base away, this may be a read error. CDR3 sequence: CAAARGKTEAFF. The CDR3 DNA is TGTGCCGCAGCACGAGGGAAGACTGAAGCTTTCTTT. The chain has TRBV10-3 and TRBJ1-1; no reliable D call. The CDR3 has 12 residues. The V gene lost 11 bases and the J gene lost 5 bases, with 15 bases spanning the gap. Germline loops: CDR1 ENHRY, CDR2 SYGVKD.

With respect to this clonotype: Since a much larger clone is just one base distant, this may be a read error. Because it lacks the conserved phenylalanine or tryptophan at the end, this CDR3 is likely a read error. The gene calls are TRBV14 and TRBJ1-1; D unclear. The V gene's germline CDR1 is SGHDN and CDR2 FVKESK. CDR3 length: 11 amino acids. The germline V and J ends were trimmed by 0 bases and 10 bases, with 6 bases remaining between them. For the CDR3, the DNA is TGTGCCAGCAGCCAAGATCGTTCAGCTTTCCTT. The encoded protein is CASSQDRSAFL.

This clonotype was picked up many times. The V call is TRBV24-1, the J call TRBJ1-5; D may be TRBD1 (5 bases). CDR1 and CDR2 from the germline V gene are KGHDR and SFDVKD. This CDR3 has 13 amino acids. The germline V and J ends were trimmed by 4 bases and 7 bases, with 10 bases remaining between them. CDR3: CATSDQGGQPQHF. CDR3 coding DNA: TGTGCCACCAGTGACCAGGGTGGCCAGCCCCAGCATTTT.

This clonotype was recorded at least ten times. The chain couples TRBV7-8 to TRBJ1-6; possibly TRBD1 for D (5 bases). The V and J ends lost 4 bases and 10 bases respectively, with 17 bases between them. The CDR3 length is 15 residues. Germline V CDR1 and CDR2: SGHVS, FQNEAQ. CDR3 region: CASSSRGLPGSPLHF. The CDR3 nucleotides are TGTGCCAGCAGCTCCCGGGGACTTCCTGGGTCACCCCTCCACTTT.

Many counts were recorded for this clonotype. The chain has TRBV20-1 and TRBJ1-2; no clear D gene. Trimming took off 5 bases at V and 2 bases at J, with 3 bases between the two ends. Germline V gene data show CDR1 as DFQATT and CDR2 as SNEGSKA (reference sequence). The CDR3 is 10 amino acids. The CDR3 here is CSARNYGYTF. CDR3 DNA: TGCAGTGCTCGGAACTATGGCTACACCTTC.

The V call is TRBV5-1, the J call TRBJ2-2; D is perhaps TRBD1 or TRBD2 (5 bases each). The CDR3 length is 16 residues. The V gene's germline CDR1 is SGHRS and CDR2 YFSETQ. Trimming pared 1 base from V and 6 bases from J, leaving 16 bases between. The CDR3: CASSLTWTGDPGELFF. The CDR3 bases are TGCGCCAGCAGCTTGACGTGGACTGGGGACCCCGGGGAGCTGTTTTTT.

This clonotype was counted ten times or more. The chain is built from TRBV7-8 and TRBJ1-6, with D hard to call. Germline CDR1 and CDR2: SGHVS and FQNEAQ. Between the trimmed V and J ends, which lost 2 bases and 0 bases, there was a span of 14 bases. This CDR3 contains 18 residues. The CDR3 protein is CASSLKMPGSSYNSPLHF. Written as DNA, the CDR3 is TGTGCCAGCAGCTTAAAGATGCCGGGGAGCTCCTATAATTCACCCCTCCACTTT.

The DNA for the CDR3 is TGTGCCATCACGGGAGAGGGTAGTGAGCAGTTCTTC. It encodes CAITGEGSEQFF. The V call is TRBV10-3, the J call TRBJ2-5; weak D call: TRBD2 (6 bases). The J call may not be correct, given that the DNA end is closer to TRBJ2-1. The CDR3 loop spans 12 amino acids. From germline, CDR1 is ENHRY and CDR2 SYGVKD.

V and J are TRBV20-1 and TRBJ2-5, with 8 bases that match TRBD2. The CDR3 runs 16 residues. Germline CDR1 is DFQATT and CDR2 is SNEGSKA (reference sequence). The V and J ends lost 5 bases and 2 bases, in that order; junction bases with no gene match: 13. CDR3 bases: TGCAGTGCTGCCCCGAGGGTAGCGGGACCACAAGAGACCCAGTACTTC. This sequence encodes CSAAPRVAGPQETQYF.

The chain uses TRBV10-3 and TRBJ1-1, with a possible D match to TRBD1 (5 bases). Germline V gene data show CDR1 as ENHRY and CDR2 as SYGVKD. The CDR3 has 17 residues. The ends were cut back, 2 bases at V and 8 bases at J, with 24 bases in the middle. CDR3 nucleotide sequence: TGTGCCATCAGTGAGGCGGGACTGCTAGATCGGATCACGGAAGCTTTCTTT. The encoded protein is CAISEAGLLDRITEAFF.